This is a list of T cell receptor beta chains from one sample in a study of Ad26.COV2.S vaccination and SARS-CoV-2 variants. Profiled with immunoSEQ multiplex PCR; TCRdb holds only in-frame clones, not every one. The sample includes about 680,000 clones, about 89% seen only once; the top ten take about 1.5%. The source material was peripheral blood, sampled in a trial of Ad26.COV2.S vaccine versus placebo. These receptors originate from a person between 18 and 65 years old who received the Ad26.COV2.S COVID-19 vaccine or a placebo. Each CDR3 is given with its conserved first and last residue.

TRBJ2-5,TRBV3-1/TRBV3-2,CASRGGGERGKTQYF
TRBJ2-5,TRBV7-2,CASSRMGQGGETQYF
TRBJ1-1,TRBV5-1,CASSLAGVLTEAFF
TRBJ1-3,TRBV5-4,CASSPDVGNTIYF
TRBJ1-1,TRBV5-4,CASSPDRANTEAFF
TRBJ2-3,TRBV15,CATSPWTGTDTQYF
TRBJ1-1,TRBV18,CASSQVTNTEAFF
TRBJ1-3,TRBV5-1,CASSLVPGIGNTIYF
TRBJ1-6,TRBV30,CALDSQKGSPLHF
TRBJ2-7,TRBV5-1,CASSGGQGAAYEQYF
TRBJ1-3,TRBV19,CASSIFSGSGNTIYF
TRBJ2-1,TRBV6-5,CASSPGNEQFF
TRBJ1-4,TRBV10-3,CAISVGGEKLFF
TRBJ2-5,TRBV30,CAWRAPGTGGPQGTQYF
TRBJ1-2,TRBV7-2,CASSFRLERGYTF
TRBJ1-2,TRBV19,CASSVDRDYGYTF
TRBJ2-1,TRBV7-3,CASSPAGGFNEQFF
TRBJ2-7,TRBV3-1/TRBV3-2,CASSQAGTGSHEQYF
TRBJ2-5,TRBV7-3,CASSPTRTSAETQYF
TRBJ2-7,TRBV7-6,CASSSRGGGAHEQYF
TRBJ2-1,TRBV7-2,CASSLLGPPPFF
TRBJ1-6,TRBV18,CASSPTPGQGAEGSPLHF
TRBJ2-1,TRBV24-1,CATSGRELEPPYNEQFF
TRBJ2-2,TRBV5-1,CASRGLFRGTGELFF
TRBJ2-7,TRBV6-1,CASSEQAGYEQYF
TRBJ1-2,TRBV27,CASSLRPGQGYYGYTF
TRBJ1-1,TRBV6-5,CASSFSRAGNTEAFF
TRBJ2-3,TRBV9,CASSVGSGGLADTQYF
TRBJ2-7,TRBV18,CASSQGDTSGGYEQYF
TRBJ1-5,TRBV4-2,CASSPSGQRLQPQHF
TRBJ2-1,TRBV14,CASSQAASGGFYNEQFF
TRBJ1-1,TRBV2,CASIRRMVGNTEAFF
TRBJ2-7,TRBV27,CASSPSGGTYEQYF
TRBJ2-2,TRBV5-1,CASRRAGGELFF
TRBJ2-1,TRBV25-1,CASSDLAGGPDYNEQFF
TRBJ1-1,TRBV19,CASRGLITEAFF
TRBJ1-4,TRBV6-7,CARPGLLLVNEKLFF
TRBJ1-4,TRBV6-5,CASSYTRSATNEKLFF
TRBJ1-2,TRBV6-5,CASSATGDYGYTF
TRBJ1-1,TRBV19,CASSIGGRGTEAFF
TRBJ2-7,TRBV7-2,CASSLQLGSSYEQYF
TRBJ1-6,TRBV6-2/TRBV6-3,CASSFRAKFLHF
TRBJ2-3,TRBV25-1,CASSEVRSGSRDTQYF
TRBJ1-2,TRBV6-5,CASSYWGTGISGYTF
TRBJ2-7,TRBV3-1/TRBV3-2,CASSQARVGEQYF
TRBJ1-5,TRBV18,CASSLGGRSNQPQHF
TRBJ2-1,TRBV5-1,CASSLADTYNEQFF
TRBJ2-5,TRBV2,CASSVAGLAVIETQYF
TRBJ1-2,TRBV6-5,CASSKTGVNGYTF
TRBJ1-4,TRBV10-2,CASSEPGSTTNEKLFF
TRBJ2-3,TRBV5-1,CASSVRAGGGDTQYF
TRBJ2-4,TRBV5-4,CASSPSGSLGIQYF
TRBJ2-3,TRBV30,CAWMGVGTQRGDTQYF
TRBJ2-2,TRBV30,CAWSGVAGSVTGELFF
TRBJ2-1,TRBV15,CATSRDRASNEQFF
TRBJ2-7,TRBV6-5,CASSYSGQGVYEQYF
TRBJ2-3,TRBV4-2,CASSQDRGDTQYF
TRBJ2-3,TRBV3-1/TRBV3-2,CASSPPETDTQYF
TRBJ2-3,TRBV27,CASSLWGFSTDTQYF
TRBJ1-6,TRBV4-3,CASSQDTGGYSPLHF